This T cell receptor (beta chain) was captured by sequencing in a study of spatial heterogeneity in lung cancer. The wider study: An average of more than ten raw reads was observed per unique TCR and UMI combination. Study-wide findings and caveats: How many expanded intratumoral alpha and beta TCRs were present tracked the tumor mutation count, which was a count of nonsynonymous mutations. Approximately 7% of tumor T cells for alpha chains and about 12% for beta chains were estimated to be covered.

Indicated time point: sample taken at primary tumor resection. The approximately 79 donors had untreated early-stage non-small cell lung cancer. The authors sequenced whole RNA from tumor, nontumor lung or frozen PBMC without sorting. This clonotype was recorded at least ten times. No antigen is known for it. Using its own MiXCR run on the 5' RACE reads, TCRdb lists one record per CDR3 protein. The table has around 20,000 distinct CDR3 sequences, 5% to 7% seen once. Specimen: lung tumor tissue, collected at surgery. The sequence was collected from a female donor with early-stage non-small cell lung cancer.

For the CDR3, the DNA is TGTGCCAGCAGTTTCCGACAGGGCGTGATCTACGAGCAGTACTTC. Translating gives CASSFRQGVIYEQYF. V gene TRBV6-6 combines with J gene TRBJ2-7; 7 nucleotides agree with TRBD1. The ends lost 4 bases at V and 3 bases at J; junction bases unmatched: 9. Germline V gives CDR1 MNHNY, CDR2 SVGAGI (reference sequence). The CDR3 is 15 amino acids.